The text below deals with one T cell receptor beta chain. No antigen is known for it. Overall study results and limits: Tumor Tregs overlapped most with tumor, then blood, naive CD4+ cells.

Constant-region reverse primers amplified full-length variable regions, followed by semi-nested Nested Universal Primer A PCR. One entry per CDR3 protein results from TCRdb running MiXCR on the 5' RACE reads. The repertoire holds roughly 40,000 distinct CDR3 sequences, with approximately 20% as singletons. The sample consisted of naive CD4+ T cells sorted from a lymph node. Specified subset: naive CD4+ T cells, CD4+CD45RA+CD25-. The clonotype was recovered from a female donor with breast cancer.

CDR3 DNA sequence: TGTGCCAGCTCACGAACCCAGAACACAGATACGCAGTATTTT. This translates into CASSRTQNTDTQYF. The chain links TRBV18 to TRBJ2-3; D remains unclear. The CDR3 has 14 residues. V shed 4 bases and J shed 2 bases, with 10 bases lying between them. The germline V gene encodes CDR1 KGHSH and CDR2 LQKENI.